This TCR beta chain was sequenced for a study of T cell repertoires in cytomegalovirus infection. Study background: Indicated by public TCR beta signatures were CMV infection and matching HLA type.

TCRdb reanalysed the reads using MiXCR and keeps one entry per CDR3 protein. The table lists approximately 250,000 distinct CDR3 sequences, around 9% of them singletons. This clonotype was seen ten or more times. Germline lookup yields CDR1 SGHTA and CDR2 FQGNSA. The germline V and J ends were trimmed by 1 base and 2 bases, with 20 bases remaining between them. CDR3 length: 18 amino acids. The V and J genes are TRBV7-2 and TRBJ2-5; maybe TRBD1 (6 bases). Input material: PBMCs. The TCR was taken from a human donor in good health (CMV status not recorded). Some clones in this sample may be carry-over from other donors' samples. CDR3 sequence reads: CASSLVSRGFSIQETQYF. In nucleotides, the CDR3 is TGTGCCAGCAGCTTAGTCTCCAGGGGTTTTTCAATACAAGAGACCCAGTACTTC.